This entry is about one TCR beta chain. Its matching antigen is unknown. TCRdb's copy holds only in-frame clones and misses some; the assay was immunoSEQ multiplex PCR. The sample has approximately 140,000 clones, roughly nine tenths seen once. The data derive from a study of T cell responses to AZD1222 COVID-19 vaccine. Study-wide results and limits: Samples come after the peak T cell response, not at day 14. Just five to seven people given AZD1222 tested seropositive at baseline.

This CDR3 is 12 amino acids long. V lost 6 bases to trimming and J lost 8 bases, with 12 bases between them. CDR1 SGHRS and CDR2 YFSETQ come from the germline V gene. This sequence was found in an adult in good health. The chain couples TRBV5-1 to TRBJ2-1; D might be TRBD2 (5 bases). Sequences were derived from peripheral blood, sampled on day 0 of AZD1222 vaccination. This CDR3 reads CASTRGRDEQFF. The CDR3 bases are TGCGCCAGCACACGCGGGCGGGATGAGCAGTTCTTC.